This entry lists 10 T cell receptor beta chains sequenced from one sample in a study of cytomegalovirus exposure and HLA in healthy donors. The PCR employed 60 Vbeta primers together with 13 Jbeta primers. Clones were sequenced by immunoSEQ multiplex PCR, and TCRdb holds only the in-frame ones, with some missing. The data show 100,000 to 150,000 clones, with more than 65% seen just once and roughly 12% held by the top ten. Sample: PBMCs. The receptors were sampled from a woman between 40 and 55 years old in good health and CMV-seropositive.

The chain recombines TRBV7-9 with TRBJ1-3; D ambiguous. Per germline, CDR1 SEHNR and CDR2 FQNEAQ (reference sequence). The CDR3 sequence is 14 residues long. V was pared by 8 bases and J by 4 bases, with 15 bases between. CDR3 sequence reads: CASGKLAGGNTIYF. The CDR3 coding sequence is TGTGCCAGCGGCAAACTCGCAGGAGGAAACACCATATATTTT.

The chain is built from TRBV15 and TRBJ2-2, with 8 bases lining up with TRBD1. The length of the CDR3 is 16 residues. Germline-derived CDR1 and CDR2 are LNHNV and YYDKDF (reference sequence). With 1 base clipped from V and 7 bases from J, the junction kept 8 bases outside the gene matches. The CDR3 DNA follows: TGTGCCACCAGCAGAGGACCGAGACAGGGGAGCGGGGAGCTGTTTTTT. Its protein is CATSRGPRQGSGELFF. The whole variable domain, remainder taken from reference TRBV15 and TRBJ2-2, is DAMVIQNPRYQVTQFGKPVTLSCSQTLNHNVMYWYQQKSSQAPKLLFHYYDKDFNNEADTPDNFQSRRPNTSFCFLDIRSPGLGDTAMYLCATSRGPRQGSGELFFGEGSRLTVL.

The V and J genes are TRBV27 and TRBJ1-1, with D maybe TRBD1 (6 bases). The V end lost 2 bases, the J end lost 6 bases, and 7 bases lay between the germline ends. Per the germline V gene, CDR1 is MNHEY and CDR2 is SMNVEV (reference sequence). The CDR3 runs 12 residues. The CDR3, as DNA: TGTGCCAGCAGTTTACAGGGGTCTGAAGCTTTCTTT. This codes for CASSLQGSEAFF.

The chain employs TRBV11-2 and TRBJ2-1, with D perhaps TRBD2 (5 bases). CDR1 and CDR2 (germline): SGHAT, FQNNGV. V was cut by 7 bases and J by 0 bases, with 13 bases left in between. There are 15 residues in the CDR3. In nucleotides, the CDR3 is TGTGCCAGCACCCGGGGTGTAATCTCCTACAATGAGCAGTTCTTC. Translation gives CASTRGVISYNEQFF.

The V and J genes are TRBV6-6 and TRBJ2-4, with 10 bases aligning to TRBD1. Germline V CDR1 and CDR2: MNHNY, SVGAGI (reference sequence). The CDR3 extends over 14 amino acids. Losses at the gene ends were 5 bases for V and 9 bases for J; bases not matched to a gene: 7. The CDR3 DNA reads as TGTGCCAGCAGTCAGACAGGGGGCTCGGGCATTCAGTACTTC. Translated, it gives CASSQTGGSGIQYF.

The CDR3 DNA sequence: TGCGCCAGCAGCCAATTGATCGGGAGCAATCAGCCCCAGCATTTT. Translating gives CASSQLIGSNQPQHF. The genes are TRBV4-1 and TRBJ1-5; D is unclear. Germline-derived CDR1 and CDR2 are MGHRA and YSYEKL. The CDR3 sequence is 15 residues long. The V end was cut by 2 bases, the J end by 1 base, with 9 bases between.

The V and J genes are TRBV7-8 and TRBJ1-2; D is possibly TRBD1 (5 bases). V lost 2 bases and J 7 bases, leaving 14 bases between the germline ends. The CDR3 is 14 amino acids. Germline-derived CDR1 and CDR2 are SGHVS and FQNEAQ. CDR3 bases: TGTGCCAGCAGCTTATCCCAGGGAATCTCTGGCTACACCTTC. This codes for CASSLSQGISGYTF. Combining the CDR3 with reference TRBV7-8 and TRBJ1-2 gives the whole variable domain GAGVSQSPRYKVAKRGQDVALRCDPISGHVSLFWYQQALGQGPEFLTYFQNEAQLDKSGLPSDRFFAERPEGSVSTLKIQRTQQEDSAVYLCASSLSQGISGYTFGSGTRLTVV.

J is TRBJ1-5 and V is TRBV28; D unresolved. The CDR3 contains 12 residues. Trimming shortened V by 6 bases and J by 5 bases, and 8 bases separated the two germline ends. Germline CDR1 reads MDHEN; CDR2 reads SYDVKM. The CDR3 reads CASRVLHQPQHF. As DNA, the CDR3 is TGTGCCAGCAGGGTACTTCATCAGCCCCAGCATTTT.

CDR3 nucleotides: TGTGCCAGCACGCAGACTGATTATAATGAAAAACTGTTTTTT. Translated: CASTQTDYNEKLFF. The gene calls are TRBV2 and TRBJ1-4; the D is unclear. V was trimmed by 7 bases and J by 4 bases, leaving 13 bases between them. The germline gives CDR1 SNHLY, CDR2 FYNNEI. The CDR3 runs to 14 residues.

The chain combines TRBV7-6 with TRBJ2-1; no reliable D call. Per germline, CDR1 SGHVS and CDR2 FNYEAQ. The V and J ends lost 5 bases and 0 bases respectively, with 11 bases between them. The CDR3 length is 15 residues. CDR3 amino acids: CASSPQTGSYNEQFF. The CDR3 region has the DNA TGTGCCAGCAGCCCTCAGACGGGCTCCTACAATGAGCAGTTCTTC.